These T cell receptor beta chains were read from a single sample in a study of neurological immune-mediated disorders. TCRdb re-analysed the 5' RACE reads in MiXCR, keeping a single row per CDR3 protein. This table has some 49,000 distinct CDR3 sequences, roughly 10% appearing once. Sequencing was done on a sample of PBMCs. The receptor source for this set is a woman in her thirties or forties in good health. CDR3s include the opening cysteine and the closing phenylalanine or tryptophan. Not every row has a clone size; where given, it reads once, few, many or a size class.

clone_size: many; j_call: TRBJ1-2; v_call: TRBV20-1; cdr3_aa: CSVSGAGQGPNYGYTF
clone_size: many; j_call: TRBJ2-3; v_call: TRBV9; cdr3_aa: CASSVQRSTDTQYF
clone_size: many; j_call: TRBJ2-2; v_call: TRBV20-1; cdr3_aa: CSARRGANTGELFF
clone_size: .; j_call: TRBJ2-5; v_call: TRBV2; cdr3_aa: CASRLDRAVGETQYF
clone_size: many; j_call: TRBJ2-3; v_call: TRBV12-3/TRBV12-4; cdr3_aa: CASSSSGFGADTQYF
clone_size: many; j_call: TRBJ2-2; v_call: TRBV10-3; cdr3_aa: CAIRAMGSTGELFF
clone_size: many; j_call: TRBJ1-5; v_call: TRBV7-2; cdr3_aa: CASSSRNGPQHF
clone_size: .; j_call: TRBJ2-3; v_call: TRBV6-2/TRBV6-3; cdr3_aa: CASSYRSGSTDTRYF
clone_size: many; j_call: TRBJ1-2; v_call: TRBV4-3; cdr3_aa: CASSQEAGGNNYGYTF
clone_size: many; j_call: TRBJ2-2; v_call: TRBV7-9; cdr3_aa: CASSLTWETGELFF
clone_size: many; j_call: TRBJ2-1; v_call: TRBV7-2; cdr3_aa: CASSSGQDNEQFF
clone_size: many; j_call: TRBJ2-2; v_call: TRBV7-2; cdr3_aa: CASSLSSGRATGELFF
clone_size: .; j_call: TRBJ1-1; v_call: TRBV7-2; cdr3_aa: CASSFYICSARDLGGRRTEAFF
clone_size: many; j_call: TRBJ2-5; v_call: TRBV20-1; cdr3_aa: CSATGTSGRTKTQYF
clone_size: many; j_call: TRBJ2-6; v_call: TRBV3-1; cdr3_aa: CASSQVASSGANVLTF
clone_size: .; j_call: TRBJ2-7; v_call: TRBV14; cdr3_aa: CASGGGSLYEQYF
clone_size: many; j_call: TRBJ1-5; v_call: TRBV5-1; cdr3_aa: CASSLAGDQPQHF
clone_size: many; j_call: TRBJ2-7; v_call: TRBV19; cdr3_aa: CARAPGRTYEQYF
clone_size: many; j_call: TRBJ2-2; v_call: TRBV12-3/TRBV12-4; cdr3_aa: CASSPQYTGELFF
clone_size: many; j_call: TRBJ1-6; v_call: TRBV12-3/TRBV12-4; cdr3_aa: CASWNRQGNSPLHF
clone_size: many; j_call: TRBJ1-5; v_call: TRBV7-8; cdr3_aa: CASRGGTRAVNNQPQHF
clone_size: .; j_call: TRBJ1-2; v_call: TRBV19; cdr3_aa: CASTRGPVYGYTF
clone_size: many; j_call: TRBJ2-3; v_call: TRBV7-2; cdr3_aa: CASSKVADTQYF
clone_size: many; j_call: TRBJ2-1; v_call: TRBV5-1; cdr3_aa: CASSAAEATLDEQFF
clone_size: .; j_call: TRBJ1-5; v_call: TRBV7-3; cdr3_aa: CASSLDLGQPQHF
clone_size: many; j_call: TRBJ2-1; v_call: TRBV4-3; cdr3_aa: CASSRDLVMYGRAGSSYNEQFF
clone_size: .; j_call: TRBJ1-5; v_call: TRBV6-1; cdr3_aa: CASTDWDYDQPQHF
clone_size: many; j_call: TRBJ2-5; v_call: TRBV4-3; cdr3_aa: CASSYGRGIQETQYF
clone_size: many; j_call: TRBJ1-1; v_call: TRBV29-1; cdr3_aa: CSVARGSQNTEAFF
clone_size: many; j_call: TRBJ1-1; v_call: TRBV25-1; cdr3_aa: CASGHGGATEAFF
clone_size: many; j_call: TRBJ2-2; v_call: TRBV5-1; cdr3_aa: CASSLSPGTVNTGELFF
clone_size: many; j_call: TRBJ2-7; v_call: TRBV18; cdr3_aa: CASSPPGTASYEQYF
clone_size: many; j_call: TRBJ1-4; v_call: TRBV5-1; cdr3_aa: CASRGADLEKLFF
clone_size: .; j_call: TRBJ2-1; v_call: TRBV14; cdr3_aa: CASSQDVLAGGRQFF
clone_size: many; j_call: TRBJ1-5; v_call: TRBV12-3/TRBV12-4; cdr3_aa: CASSGGIGNQPQHF
clone_size: many; j_call: TRBJ2-7; v_call: TRBV5-1; cdr3_aa: CASSLAAGVYEQYF
clone_size: .; j_call: TRBJ2-7; v_call: TRBV5-8; cdr3_aa: CANSRKGYEQYF
clone_size: many; j_call: TRBJ1-2; v_call: TRBV6-1; cdr3_aa: CASSEEAGAGAYGYTF
clone_size: many; j_call: TRBJ2-1; v_call: TRBV4-3; cdr3_aa: CASSQLLAGGAQEQFF
clone_size: many; j_call: TRBJ1-6; v_call: TRBV20-1; cdr3_aa: CSARRQGMRWNSPLHF
clone_size: many; j_call: TRBJ2-3; v_call: TRBV7-2; cdr3_aa: CASSLVLASDTQYF
clone_size: .; j_call: TRBJ2-1; v_call: TRBV5-1; cdr3_aa: CASSLGSSYNEQFF
clone_size: many; j_call: TRBJ2-3; v_call: TRBV7-2; cdr3_aa: CASSSRTSGDTDTQYF